This TCR beta chain was profiled in a study of T-cell reconstitution after alpha-beta-depleted transplantation in children. The CDR3 covers 15 residues. V lost 6 bases to trimming and J lost 4 bases; unmatched junction nucleotides: 9. Germline V lookup: CDR1 MNHNS, CDR2 SASEGT. Comment on this clonotype: What it binds is not known.

The study, taken as a whole, reports: It was reported that alpha-beta T cells came from several hundred expanded graft clones (about two months after transplant). Counts and diversity of T cells one year after transplant came mostly from newly produced T cells. Day-60 TCRbeta diversity that was high in some patients was derived from surviving recipient T cells and thymic progenitors.

Library preparation (for TCRbeta) was performed with unique molecular identifiers. TCRdb re-called the PCR reads with MiXCR, one entry per CDR3 protein. The table lists about a million distinct CDR3 sequences, roughly 29% of them singletons. This receptor was obtained from a boy younger than two who had a stem cell transplant for SCID, so the T cells may come from the graft donor. The source material was PBMCs, mostly from graft donor cells, sampled 360 days after TCRalphabeta/CD19-depleted stem cell transplant. This rearrangement joins TRBV6-1 to TRBJ2-7, with TRBD2 matching 10 bases. In nucleotides, the CDR3 is TGTGCCAGCAGCCCTCTACTAGCGGGGTCGTACGAGCAGTACTTC. Its translation is CASSPLLAGSYEQYF.